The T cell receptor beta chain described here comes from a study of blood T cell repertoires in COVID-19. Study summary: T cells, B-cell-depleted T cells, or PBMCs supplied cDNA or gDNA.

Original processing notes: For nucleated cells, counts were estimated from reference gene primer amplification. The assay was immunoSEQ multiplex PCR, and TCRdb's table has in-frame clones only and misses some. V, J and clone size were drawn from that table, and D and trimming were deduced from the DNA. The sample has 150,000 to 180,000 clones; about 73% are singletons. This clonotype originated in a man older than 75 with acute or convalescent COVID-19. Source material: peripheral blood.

The CDR3, as DNA: TGTGCCAGCAGTTTAATAGGGGATGGCTACACCTTC. It is translated as CASSLIGDGYTF. The chain has TRBV12-3 or TRBV12-4 and TRBJ1-2; TRBD1 might be the D (5 bases). This CDR3 region has 12 residues. V was cut by 2 bases and J by 6 bases, with 7 bases left in between.